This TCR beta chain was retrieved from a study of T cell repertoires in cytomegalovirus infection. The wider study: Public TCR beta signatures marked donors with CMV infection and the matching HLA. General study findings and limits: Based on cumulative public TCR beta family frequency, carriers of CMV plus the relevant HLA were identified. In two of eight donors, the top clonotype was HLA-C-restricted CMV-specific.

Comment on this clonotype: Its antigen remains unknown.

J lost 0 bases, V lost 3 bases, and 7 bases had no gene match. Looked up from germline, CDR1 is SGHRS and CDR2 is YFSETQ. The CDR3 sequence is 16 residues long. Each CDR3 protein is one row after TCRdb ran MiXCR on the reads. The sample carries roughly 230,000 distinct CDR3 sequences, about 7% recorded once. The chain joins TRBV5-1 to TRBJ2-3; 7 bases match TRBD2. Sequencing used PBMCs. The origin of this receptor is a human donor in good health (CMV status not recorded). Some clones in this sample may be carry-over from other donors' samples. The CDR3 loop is CASSSERGSSTDTQYF. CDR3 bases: TGCGCCAGCAGCTCGGAGCGGGGTTCTAGCACAGATACGCAGTATTTT. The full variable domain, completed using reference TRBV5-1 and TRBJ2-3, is KAGVTQTPRYLIKTRGQQVTLSCSPISGHRSVSWYQQTPGQGLQFLFEYFSETQRNKGNFPGRFSGRQFSNSRSEMNVSTLELGDSALYLCASSSERGSSTDTQYFGPGTRLTVL.